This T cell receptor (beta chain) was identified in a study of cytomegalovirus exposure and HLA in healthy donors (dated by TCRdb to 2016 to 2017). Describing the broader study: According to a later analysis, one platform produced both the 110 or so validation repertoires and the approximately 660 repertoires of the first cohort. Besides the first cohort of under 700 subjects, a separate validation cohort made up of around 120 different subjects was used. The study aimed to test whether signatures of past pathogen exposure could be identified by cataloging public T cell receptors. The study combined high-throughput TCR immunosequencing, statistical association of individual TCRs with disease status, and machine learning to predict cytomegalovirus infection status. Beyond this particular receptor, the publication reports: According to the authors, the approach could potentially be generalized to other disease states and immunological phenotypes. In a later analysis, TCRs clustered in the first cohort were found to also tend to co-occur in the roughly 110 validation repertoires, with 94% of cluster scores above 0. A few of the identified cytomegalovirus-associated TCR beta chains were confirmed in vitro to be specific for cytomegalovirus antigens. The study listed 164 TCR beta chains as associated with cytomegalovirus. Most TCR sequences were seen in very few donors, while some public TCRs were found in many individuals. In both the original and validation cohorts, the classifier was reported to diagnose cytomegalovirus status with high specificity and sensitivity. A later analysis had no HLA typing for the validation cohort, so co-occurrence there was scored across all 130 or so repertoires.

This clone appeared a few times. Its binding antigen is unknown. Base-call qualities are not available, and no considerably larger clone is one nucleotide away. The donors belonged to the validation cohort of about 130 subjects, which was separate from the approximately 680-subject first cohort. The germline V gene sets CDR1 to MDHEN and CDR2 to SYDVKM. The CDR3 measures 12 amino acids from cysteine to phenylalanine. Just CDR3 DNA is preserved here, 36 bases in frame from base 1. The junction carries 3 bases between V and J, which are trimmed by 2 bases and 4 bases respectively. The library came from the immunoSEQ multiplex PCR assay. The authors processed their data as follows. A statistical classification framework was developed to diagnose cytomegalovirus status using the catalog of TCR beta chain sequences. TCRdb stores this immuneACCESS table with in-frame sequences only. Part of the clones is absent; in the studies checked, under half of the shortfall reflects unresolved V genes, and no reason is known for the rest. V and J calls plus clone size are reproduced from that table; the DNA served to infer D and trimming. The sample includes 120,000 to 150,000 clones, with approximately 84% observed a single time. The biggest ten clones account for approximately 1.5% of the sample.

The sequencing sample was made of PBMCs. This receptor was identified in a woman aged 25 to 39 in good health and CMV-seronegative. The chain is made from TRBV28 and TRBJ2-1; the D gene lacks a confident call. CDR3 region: CASSLAYNEQFF. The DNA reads TGTGCCAGCAGTTTAGCGTACAATGAGCAGTTCTTC. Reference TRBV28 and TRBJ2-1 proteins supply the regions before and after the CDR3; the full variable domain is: DVKVTQSSRYLVKRTGEKVFLECVQDMDHENMFWYRQDPGLGLRLIYFSYDVKMKEKGDIPEGYSVSREKKERFSLILESASTNQTSMYLCASSLAYNEQFFGPGTRLTVL.